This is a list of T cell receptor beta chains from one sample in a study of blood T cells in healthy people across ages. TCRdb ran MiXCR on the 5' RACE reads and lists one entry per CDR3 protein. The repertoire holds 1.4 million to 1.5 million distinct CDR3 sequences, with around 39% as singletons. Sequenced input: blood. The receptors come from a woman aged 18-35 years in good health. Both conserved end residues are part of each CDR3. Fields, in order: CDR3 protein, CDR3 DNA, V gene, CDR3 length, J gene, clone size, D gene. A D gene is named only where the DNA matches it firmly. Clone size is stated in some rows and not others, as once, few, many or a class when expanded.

CDR3 protein: CASRTSGIQETQYF
CDR3 DNA: TGTGCCAGCAGGACTAGCGGGATCCAAGAGACCCAGTACTTC
V gene: TRBV13
CDR3 length: 14
J gene: TRBJ2-5
clone size: .
D gene: TRBD2

CDR3 protein: CASSPAAGPQYGYTF
CDR3 DNA: TGTGCCAGCAGCCCCGCGGCGGGCCCTCAGTATGGCTACACCTTC
V gene: TRBV7-3
CDR3 length: 15
J gene: TRBJ1-2
clone size: .
D gene: .

CDR3 protein: CASSPIGQVGSTSYEQYF
CDR3 DNA: TGTGCCAGCAGCCCGATCGGACAAGTCGGGAGTACCTCCTACGAGCAGTACTTC
V gene: TRBV2
CDR3 length: 18
J gene: TRBJ2-7
clone size: .
D gene: .

CDR3 protein: CASSPVDRDNYGYTF
CDR3 DNA: TGTGCCAGCAGCCCGGTAGACAGGGATAACTATGGCTACACCTTC
V gene: TRBV28
CDR3 length: 15
J gene: TRBJ1-2
clone size: few
D gene: TRBD1

CDR3 protein: CASNEGGAGGTEAFF
CDR3 DNA: TGTGCCAGCAACGAAGGTGGGGCAGGGGGCACTGAAGCTTTCTTT
V gene: TRBV25-1
CDR3 length: 15
J gene: TRBJ1-1
clone size: few
D gene: TRBD1

CDR3 protein: CASSLGPINQPQHF
CDR3 DNA: TGTGCCAGCAGCTTAGGACCGATCAATCAGCCCCAGCATTTT
V gene: TRBV7-2
CDR3 length: 14
J gene: TRBJ1-5
clone size: .
D gene: .

CDR3 protein: CASSSLTSVQETQYF
CDR3 DNA: TGTGCCAGCAGTTCCTTAACTAGCGTCCAAGAGACCCAGTACTTC
V gene: TRBV6-2/TRBV6-3
CDR3 length: 15
J gene: TRBJ2-5
clone size: .
D gene: TRBD2

CDR3 protein: CASSQAPSGGANEQYF
CDR3 DNA: TGTGCCAGCAGCCAAGCCCCTAGCGGGGGGGCTAACGAGCAGTACTTC
V gene: TRBV3-1
CDR3 length: 16
J gene: TRBJ2-7
clone size: .
D gene: TRBD2

CDR3 protein: CASSYVIKGNTEAFF
CDR3 DNA: TGTGCCAGCAGTTACGTTATTAAGGGGAACACTGAAGCTTTCTTT
V gene: TRBV6-5
CDR3 length: 15
J gene: TRBJ1-1
clone size: few
D gene: .

CDR3 protein: CASSPFSSGGTDTQYF
CDR3 DNA: TGTGCCAGCAGCCCGTTCTCTTCGGGAGGCACAGATACGCAGTATTTT
V gene: TRBV12-3/TRBV12-4
CDR3 length: 16
J gene: TRBJ2-3
clone size: few
D gene: .

CDR3 protein: CASSFILLRREGTPHEQFF
CDR3 DNA: TGTGCCAGCAGTTTCATACTGTTGAGGCGGGAGGGTACCCCCCATGAGCAGTTCTTC
V gene: TRBV12-3/TRBV12-4
CDR3 length: 19
J gene: TRBJ2-1
clone size: few
D gene: TRBD2

CDR3 protein: CASSADREQKLFF
CDR3 DNA: TGTGCCAGCAGCGCGGACAGGGAACAAAAACTGTTTTTT
V gene: TRBV7-2
CDR3 length: 13
J gene: TRBJ1-4
clone size: .
D gene: TRBD1

CDR3 protein: CSAQRGAYNEQFF
CDR3 DNA: TGCAGTGCGCAGCGGGGGGCCTACAATGAGCAGTTCTTC
V gene: TRBV20-1
CDR3 length: 13
J gene: TRBJ2-1
clone size: .
D gene: TRBD2

CDR3 protein: CASSDLTGPNYGYTF
CDR3 DNA: TGTGCCAGCAGTGATTTAACAGGGCCGAACTATGGCTACACCTTC
V gene: TRBV6-1
CDR3 length: 15
J gene: TRBJ1-2
clone size: few
D gene: .

CDR3 protein: CASSEEIGSPLHF
CDR3 DNA: TGTGCCAGCAGCGAGGAGATCGGCTCACCCCTCCACTTT
V gene: TRBV13
CDR3 length: 13
J gene: TRBJ1-6
clone size: .
D gene: .

CDR3 protein: CASSLSGPTYTF
CDR3 DNA: TGTGCCAGCAGTTTATCGGGGCCCACCTACACCTTC
V gene: TRBV12-3/TRBV12-4
CDR3 length: 12
J gene: TRBJ1-2
clone size: few
D gene: .

CDR3 protein: CAISESLSPANEKLFF
CDR3 DNA: TGTGCCATCAGTGAGTCGTTATCCCCGGCTAATGAAAAACTGTTTTTT
V gene: TRBV10-3
CDR3 length: 16
J gene: TRBJ1-4
clone size: .
D gene: .

CDR3 protein: CASRVRQGAVEAFF
CDR3 DNA: TGTGCCAGCAGGGTCCGACAGGGGGCCGTTGAAGCTTTCTTT
V gene: TRBV28
CDR3 length: 14
J gene: TRBJ1-1
clone size: .
D gene: TRBD1

CDR3 protein: CASLPEAGDISYGYTF
CDR3 DNA: TGTGCCAGCCTCCCCGAGGCAGGGGATATCAGCTATGGCTACACCTTC
V gene: TRBV7-9
CDR3 length: 16
J gene: TRBJ1-2
clone size: .
D gene: .

CDR3 protein: CASSASGGYEQYF
CDR3 DNA: TGTGCCAGCAGCGCTAGCGGGGGGTACGAGCAGTACTTC
V gene: TRBV6-5
CDR3 length: 13
J gene: TRBJ2-7
clone size: many
D gene: TRBD2

CDR3 protein: CSVKLGRGADTQYF
CDR3 DNA: TGCAGCGTTAAACTCGGAAGAGGGGCAGATACGCAGTATTTT
V gene: TRBV29-1
CDR3 length: 14
J gene: TRBJ2-3
clone size: .
D gene: .

CDR3 protein: CASSSWTGDEQFF
CDR3 DNA: TGCGCCAGCAGTTCCTGGACCGGGGATGAGCAGTTCTTC
V gene: TRBV5-1
CDR3 length: 13
J gene: TRBJ2-1
clone size: few
D gene: .

CDR3 protein: CSASPQGAANYGYTF
CDR3 DNA: TGCAGTGCTAGCCCTCAGGGGGCTGCTAACTATGGCTACACCTTC
V gene: TRBV20-1
CDR3 length: 15
J gene: TRBJ1-2
clone size: .
D gene: TRBD1

CDR3 protein: CACSQVSRRTSGISEQYF
CDR3 DNA: TGTGCCTGCAGCCAAGTGTCTCGTCGAACTAGCGGGATCTCCGAGCAGTACTTC
V gene: TRBV3-1
CDR3 length: 18
J gene: TRBJ2-7
clone size: .
D gene: TRBD2

CDR3 protein: CASYRGLADTQYF
CDR3 DNA: TGTGCCAGTTACAGGGGGTTGGCAGATACGCAGTATTTT
V gene: TRBV2
CDR3 length: 13
J gene: TRBJ2-3
clone size: .
D gene: TRBD1

CDR3 protein: CASSPLGAIQETQYF
CDR3 DNA: TGTGCCAGCAGCCCGCTGGGGGCGATTCAAGAGACCCAGTACTTC
V gene: TRBV11-2
CDR3 length: 15
J gene: TRBJ2-5
clone size: .
D gene: .

CDR3 protein: CASRGGMNTEAFF
CDR3 DNA: TGTGCCAGCAGGGGAGGGATGAACACTGAAGCTTTCTTT
V gene: TRBV27
CDR3 length: 13
J gene: TRBJ1-1
clone size: few
D gene: .

CDR3 protein: CASSSGYSSNQPQHF
CDR3 DNA: TGTGCCAGCAGCTCAGGGTATTCCAGCAATCAGCCCCAGCATTTT
V gene: TRBV12-3/TRBV12-4
CDR3 length: 15
J gene: TRBJ1-5
clone size: .
D gene: .

CDR3 protein: CASPQGGNTEAFF
CDR3 DNA: TGTGCCAGCCCCCAGGGGGGGAACACTGAAGCTTTCTTT
V gene: TRBV18
CDR3 length: 13
J gene: TRBJ1-1
clone size: .
D gene: TRBD1

CDR3 protein: CASSAGSGLVVRSYEQYF
CDR3 DNA: TGTGCCAGCAGCGCCGGGTCGGGACTAGTGGTTCGCTCCTACGAGCAGTACTTC
V gene: TRBV7-9
CDR3 length: 18
J gene: TRBJ2-7
clone size: .
D gene: TRBD2

CDR3 protein: CASSLFESGISTDTQYF
CDR3 DNA: TGTGCCAGCAGTTTATTCGAGAGTGGGATCAGCACAGATACGCAGTATTTT
V gene: TRBV28
CDR3 length: 17
J gene: TRBJ2-3
clone size: .
D gene: .

CDR3 protein: CASSAETTSPLHF
CDR3 DNA: TGTGCCAGCAGCGCCGAAACTACGTCACCCCTCCACTTT
V gene: TRBV9
CDR3 length: 13
J gene: TRBJ1-6
clone size: .
D gene: .

CDR3 protein: CSAPLAGKDTQYF
CDR3 DNA: TGCAGTGCCCCACTAGCGGGGAAAGATACGCAGTATTTT
V gene: TRBV20-1
CDR3 length: 13
J gene: TRBJ2-3
clone size: .
D gene: TRBD2

CDR3 protein: CASSPNRKTQYF
CDR3 DNA: TGTGCCAGCAGCCCGAATCGAAAGACCCAGTACTTC
V gene: TRBV7-2
CDR3 length: 12
J gene: TRBJ2-5
clone size: few
D gene: .

CDR3 protein: CASSGGTSSADTQYF
CDR3 DNA: TGTGCCAGCAGCGGCGGGACTAGTAGCGCAGATACGCAGTATTTT
V gene: TRBV9
CDR3 length: 15
J gene: TRBJ2-3
clone size: few
D gene: TRBD2

CDR3 protein: CASSPATGTYGYTF
CDR3 DNA: TGTGCCAGCAGCCCCGCGACAGGGACCTATGGCTACACCTTC
V gene: TRBV7-9
CDR3 length: 14
J gene: TRBJ1-2
clone size: few
D gene: TRBD1

CDR3 protein: CSASFEGDTQYF
CDR3 DNA: TGCAGTGCCAGCTTCGAGGGGGATACGCAGTATTTT
V gene: TRBV20-1
CDR3 length: 12
J gene: TRBJ2-3
clone size: .
D gene: .

CDR3 protein: CASSASIGTDTQYF
CDR3 DNA: TGTGCCAGCAGCGCTTCGATAGGCACAGATACGCAGTATTTT
V gene: TRBV2
CDR3 length: 14
J gene: TRBJ2-3
clone size: .
D gene: .

CDR3 protein: CTSSPYRVGSSTEAFF
CDR3 DNA: TGCACCAGCAGCCCGTACAGGGTCGGGAGTTCCACTGAAGCTTTCTTT
V gene: TRBV1
CDR3 length: 16
J gene: TRBJ1-1
clone size: .
D gene: .

CDR3 protein: CSAWTGGAYEQYF
CDR3 DNA: TGCAGTGCCTGGACAGGGGGGGCGTACGAGCAGTACTTC
V gene: TRBV20-1
CDR3 length: 13
J gene: TRBJ2-7
clone size: few
D gene: TRBD1

CDR3 protein: CASSMTRDDTDTQYF
CDR3 DNA: TGTGCCAGCAGCATGACTAGGGATGACACAGATACGCAGTATTTT
V gene: TRBV3-1
CDR3 length: 15
J gene: TRBJ2-3
clone size: .
D gene: .

CDR3 protein: CASRTAGQPQDTF
CDR3 DNA: TGTGCCAGCAGAACCGCGGGGCAACCGCAGGACACCTTC
V gene: TRBV6-5
CDR3 length: 13
J gene: TRBJ1-2
clone size: few
D gene: .

CDR3 protein: CASIWTGGTGELFF
CDR3 DNA: TGTGCCAGCATCTGGACGGGCGGAACCGGGGAGCTGTTTTTT
V gene: TRBV2
CDR3 length: 14
J gene: TRBJ2-2
clone size: .
D gene: .

CDR3 protein: CASSRSLNYGYTF
CDR3 DNA: TGTGCCAGCAGTAGAAGCCTTAACTATGGCTACACCTTC
V gene: TRBV27
CDR3 length: 13
J gene: TRBJ1-2
clone size: once
D gene: .

CDR3 protein: CASSQVSGGGGYGYTF
CDR3 DNA: TGTGCCAGCAGCCAAGTGTCAGGAGGGGGCGGCTACGGCTACACCTTC
V gene: TRBV3-1
CDR3 length: 16
J gene: TRBJ1-2
clone size: .
D gene: TRBD1

CDR3 protein: CSAARTSGKMKETQYF
CDR3 DNA: TGCAGTGCTGCCCGGACTAGCGGGAAAATGAAAGAGACCCAGTACTTC
V gene: TRBV20-1
CDR3 length: 16
J gene: TRBJ2-5
clone size: .
D gene: TRBD2

CDR3 protein: CASSLGGDVETQYF
CDR3 DNA: TGTGCCAGCAGCTTAGGGGGAGATGTGGAGACCCAGTACTTC
V gene: TRBV7-8
CDR3 length: 14
J gene: TRBJ2-5
clone size: few
D gene: .

CDR3 protein: CASSFRTTSSLNTDTQYF
CDR3 DNA: TGTGCCAGCAGTTTCCGGACAACCTCTTCACTTAACACAGATACGCAGTATTTT
V gene: TRBV27
CDR3 length: 18
J gene: TRBJ2-3
clone size: .
D gene: .

CDR3 protein: CASRTLAGGGGEQFF
CDR3 DNA: TGCGCCAGCCGAACCCTAGCGGGGGGCGGGGGTGAGCAGTTCTTC
V gene: TRBV5-1
CDR3 length: 15
J gene: TRBJ2-1
clone size: .
D gene: TRBD2

CDR3 protein: CASSRVEGTQETQYF
CDR3 DNA: TGCGCCAGCAGCCGGGTGGAGGGCACTCAAGAGACCCAGTACTTC
V gene: TRBV4-1
CDR3 length: 15
J gene: TRBJ2-5
clone size: .
D gene: .

CDR3 protein: CASSEARATGELFF
CDR3 DNA: TGTGCCAGCAGTGAAGCACGTGCGACCGGGGAGCTGTTTTTT
V gene: TRBV6-1
CDR3 length: 14
J gene: TRBJ2-2
clone size: .
D gene: .

CDR3 protein: CASGLGGQGETQYF
CDR3 DNA: TGTGCTAGTGGTTTGGGGGGACAGGGAGAGACCCAGTACTTC
V gene: TRBV12-5
CDR3 length: 14
J gene: TRBJ2-5
clone size: .
D gene: TRBD1

CDR3 protein: CASSLGLTVYNQPQHF
CDR3 DNA: TGTGCCAGCAGCTTAGGGTTGACAGTTTACAATCAGCCCCAGCATTTT
V gene: TRBV7-2
CDR3 length: 16
J gene: TRBJ1-5
clone size: few
D gene: .

CDR3 protein: CASSQEPEKQPQHF
CDR3 DNA: TGCGCCAGCAGCCAAGAACCGGAGAAGCAGCCCCAGCATTTT
V gene: TRBV4-1
CDR3 length: 14
J gene: TRBJ1-5
clone size: once
D gene: .

CDR3 protein: CASSQDGLANTGELFF
CDR3 DNA: TGCGCCAGCAGCCAAGATGGGCTAGCCAACACCGGGGAGCTGTTTTTT
V gene: TRBV4-1
CDR3 length: 16
J gene: TRBJ2-2
clone size: .
D gene: .

CDR3 protein: CASRGRPGGANEQFF
CDR3 DNA: TGTGCCAGCAGAGGCAGACCTGGCGGGGCCAATGAGCAGTTCTTC
V gene: TRBV6-5
CDR3 length: 15
J gene: TRBJ2-1
clone size: few
D gene: .